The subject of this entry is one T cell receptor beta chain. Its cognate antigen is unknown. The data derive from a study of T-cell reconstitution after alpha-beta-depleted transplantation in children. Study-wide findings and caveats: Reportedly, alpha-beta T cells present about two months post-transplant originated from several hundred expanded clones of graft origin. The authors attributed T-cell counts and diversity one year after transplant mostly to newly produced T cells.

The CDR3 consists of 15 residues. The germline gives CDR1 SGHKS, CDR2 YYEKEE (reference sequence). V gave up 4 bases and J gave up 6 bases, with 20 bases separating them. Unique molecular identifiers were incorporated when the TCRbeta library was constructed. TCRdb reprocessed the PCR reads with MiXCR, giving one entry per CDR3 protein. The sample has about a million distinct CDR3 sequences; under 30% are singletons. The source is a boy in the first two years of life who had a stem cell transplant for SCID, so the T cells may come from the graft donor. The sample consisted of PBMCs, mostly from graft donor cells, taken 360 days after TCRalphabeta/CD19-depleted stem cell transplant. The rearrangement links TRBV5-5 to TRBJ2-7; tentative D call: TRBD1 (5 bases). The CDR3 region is CASSLSRETFSEQYF. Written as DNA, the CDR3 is TGTGCCAGCAGCCTAAGCAGGGAAACTTTCTCCGAGCAGTACTTC.